This T cell receptor beta chain appears in the sequencing data of a study of CD8 T cells in ankylosing spondylitis. Relative to its sample, this clonotype is medium-sized (0.01 to 0.1%). What it binds is not known. With molecular barcodes, quantitative 5'-RACE was used to make the TCR beta libraries. TCRdb re-analysed the 5' RACE reads in MiXCR, keeping a single row per CDR3 protein. The table has 8,400 or so distinct CDR3 sequences, under 5% seen once. Regarding the study as a whole: There was a TCR beta motif, made of roughly eight highly homologous variants, that appeared characteristic of ankylosing spondylitis blood. From matched ankylosing spondylitis synovial fluid, disease-linked clones were reportedly recovered at significantly enriched levels. In the blood and synovial fluid of reactive arthritis, some motif variants had been previously reported.

This TCR came from a female donor with ankylosing spondylitis or in good health (not recorded which). Material for sequencing was blood, either unsorted or a sorted T cell fraction (not recorded which).

The CDR3 sequence is CASSGTGGAYEQYF. CDR3 in DNA: TGTGCCAGCAGTGGAACAGGGGGGGCCTACGAGCAGTACTTC. The chain joins TRBV9 to TRBJ2-7; possible D gene TRBD1, 8 bases. CDR3 size: 14 residues. Trimming removed 5 bases from V and 2 bases from J, with 14 bases in between. Germline-derived CDR1 and CDR2 are SGDLS and YYNGEE.